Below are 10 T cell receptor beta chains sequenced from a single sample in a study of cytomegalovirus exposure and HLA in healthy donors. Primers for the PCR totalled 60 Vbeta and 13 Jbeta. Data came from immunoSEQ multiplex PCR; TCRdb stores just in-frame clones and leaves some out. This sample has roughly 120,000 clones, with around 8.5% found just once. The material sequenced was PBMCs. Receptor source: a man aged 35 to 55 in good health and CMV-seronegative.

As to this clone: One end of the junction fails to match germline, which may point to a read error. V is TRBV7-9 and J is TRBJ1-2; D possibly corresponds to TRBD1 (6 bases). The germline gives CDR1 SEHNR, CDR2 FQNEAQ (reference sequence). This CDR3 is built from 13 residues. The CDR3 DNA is TGTGCCAGCAGCTCCGGGACATCTTATGGCTACTCCTTC. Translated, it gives CASSSGTSYGYSF.

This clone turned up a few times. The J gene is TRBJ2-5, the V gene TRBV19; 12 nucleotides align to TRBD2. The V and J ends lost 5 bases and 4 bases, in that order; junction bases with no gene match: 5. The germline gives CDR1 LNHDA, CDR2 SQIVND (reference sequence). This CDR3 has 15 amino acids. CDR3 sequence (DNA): TGTGCCAGTAGTCTCAGACTAGCGGGGGCAGAGACCCAGTACTTC. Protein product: CASSLRLAGAETQYF.

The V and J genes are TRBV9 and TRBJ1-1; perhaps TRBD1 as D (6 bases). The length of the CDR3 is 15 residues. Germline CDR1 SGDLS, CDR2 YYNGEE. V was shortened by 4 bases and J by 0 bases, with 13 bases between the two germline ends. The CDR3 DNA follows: TGTGCCAGCAGCAAATGGGGGCTCTTGAACACTGAAGCTTTCTTT. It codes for CASSKWGLLNTEAFF. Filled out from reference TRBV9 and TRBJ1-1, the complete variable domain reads DSGVTQTPKHLITATGQRVTLRCSPRSGDLSVYWYQQSLDQGLQFLIQYYNGEERAKGNILERFSAQQFPDLHSELNLSSLELGDSALYFCASSKWGLLNTEAFFGQGTRLTVV.

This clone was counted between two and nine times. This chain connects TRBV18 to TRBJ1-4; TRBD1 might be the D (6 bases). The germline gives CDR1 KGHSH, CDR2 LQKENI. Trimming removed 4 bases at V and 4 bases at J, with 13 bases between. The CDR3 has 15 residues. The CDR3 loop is CASSLNRDINEKLFF. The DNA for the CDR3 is TGTGCCAGCTCACTTAACCGGGACATTAATGAAAAACTGTTTTTT.

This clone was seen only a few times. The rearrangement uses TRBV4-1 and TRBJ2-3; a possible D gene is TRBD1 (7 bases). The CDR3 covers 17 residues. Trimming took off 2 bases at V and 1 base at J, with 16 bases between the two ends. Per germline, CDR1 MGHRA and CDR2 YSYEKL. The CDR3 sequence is CASSQPGRGDGTDTQYF. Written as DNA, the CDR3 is TGCGCCAGCAGCCAACCTGGCAGGGGGGACGGCACAGATACGCAGTATTTT.

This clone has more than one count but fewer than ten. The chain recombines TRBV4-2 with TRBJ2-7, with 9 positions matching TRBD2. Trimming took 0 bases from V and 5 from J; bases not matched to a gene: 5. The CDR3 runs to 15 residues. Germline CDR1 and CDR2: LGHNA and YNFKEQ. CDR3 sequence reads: CASSQDGTSLNEQYF. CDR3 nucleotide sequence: TGTGCCAGCAGCCAAGACGGGACTAGCTTGAACGAGCAGTACTTC.

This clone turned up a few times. CDR3: CASSAQLQNTEAFF. The DNA for the CDR3 is TGTGCCAGCAGCGCACAGCTGCAGAACACTGAAGCTTTCTTT. This chain connects TRBV9 to TRBJ1-1; D is unclear. The CDR3 runs to 14 residues. Trimming cost V 3 bases and J 1 base, with 10 bases left between them. Germline lookup yields CDR1 SGDLS and CDR2 YYNGEE.

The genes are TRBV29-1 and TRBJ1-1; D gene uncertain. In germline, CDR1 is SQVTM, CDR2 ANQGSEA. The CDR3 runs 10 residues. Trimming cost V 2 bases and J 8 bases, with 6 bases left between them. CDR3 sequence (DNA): TGCAGCGTTGAATCTCTCGAAGCTTTCTTT. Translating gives CSVESLEAFF.

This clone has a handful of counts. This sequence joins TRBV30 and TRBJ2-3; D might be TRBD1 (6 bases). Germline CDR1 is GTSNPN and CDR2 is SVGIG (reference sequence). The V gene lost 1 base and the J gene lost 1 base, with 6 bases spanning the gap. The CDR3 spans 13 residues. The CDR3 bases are TGTGCCTGGAGTGCAGGGGGCACAGATACGCAGTATTTT. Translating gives CAWSAGGTDTQYF.

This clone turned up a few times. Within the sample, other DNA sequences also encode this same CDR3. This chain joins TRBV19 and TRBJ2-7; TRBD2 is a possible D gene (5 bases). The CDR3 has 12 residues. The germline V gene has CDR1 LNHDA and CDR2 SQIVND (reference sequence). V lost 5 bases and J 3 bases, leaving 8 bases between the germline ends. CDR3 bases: TGTGCCAGTAGTGGCCGGGACTACGAGCAGTACTTC. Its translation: CASSGRDYEQYF.